This TCR beta chain was profiled in a study of T cell responses to AZD1222 COVID-19 vaccine. Profiling relied on immunoSEQ multiplex PCR, and the TCRdb table lists in-frame clones only, not all of them. The table has roughly 120,000 clones, about 88% seen once. Germline-derived CDR1 and CDR2 are MDHEN and SYDVKM. The ends were cut back, 3 bases at V and 4 bases at J, with 15 bases in the middle. This CDR3 comprises 16 residues. The rearrangement links TRBV28 to TRBJ2-2; D gene ambiguous. Specimen: peripheral blood, collected on day 0 of AZD1222 vaccination. This clonotype was obtained from an adult in good health. This CDR3 is CASSFTGLVGTGELFF. The DNA for the CDR3 is TGTGCCAGCAGTTTCACCGGGCTGGTGGGCACCGGGGAGCTGTTTTTT.